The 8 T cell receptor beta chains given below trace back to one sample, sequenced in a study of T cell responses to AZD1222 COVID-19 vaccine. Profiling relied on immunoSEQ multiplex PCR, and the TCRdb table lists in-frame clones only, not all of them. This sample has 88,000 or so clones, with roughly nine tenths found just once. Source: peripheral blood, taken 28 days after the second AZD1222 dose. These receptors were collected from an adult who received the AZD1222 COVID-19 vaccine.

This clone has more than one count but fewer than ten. This CDR3 is CASSQAGNRGNTIYF. The CDR3 nucleotides read TGTGCCAGCAGCCAAGCCGGCAACAGAGGAAACACCATATATTTT. This chain links TRBV3-1 (or the pseudogene TRBV3-2) with TRBJ1-3; no clear D. Between the trimmed V and J ends, which lost 1 base and 4 bases, there was a span of 11 bases. Germline assignment: CDR1 LGHDT and CDR2 YNNKEL (reference sequence). The CDR3 consists of 15 residues.

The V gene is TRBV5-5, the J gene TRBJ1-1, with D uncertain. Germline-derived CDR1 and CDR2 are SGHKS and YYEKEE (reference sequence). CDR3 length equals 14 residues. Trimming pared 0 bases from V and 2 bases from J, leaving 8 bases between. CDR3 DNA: TGTGCCAGCAGCTTGGGAGGGTTTAACACTGAAGCTTTCTTT. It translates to CASSLGGFNTEAFF.

As DNA, the CDR3 is TGTGCCAGCTACCACCTCGGGACAGGGGTGACTGGGGCCAACGTCCTGACTTTC. This translates into CASYHLGTGVTGANVLTF. The chain links TRBV18 to TRBJ2-6, with 10 bases identical to TRBD1. V trimming: 7 bases; J trimming: 2 bases; junction bases outside the gene matches: 11. The CDR3 is 18 residues long. Germline lookup yields CDR1 KGHSH and CDR2 LQKENI.

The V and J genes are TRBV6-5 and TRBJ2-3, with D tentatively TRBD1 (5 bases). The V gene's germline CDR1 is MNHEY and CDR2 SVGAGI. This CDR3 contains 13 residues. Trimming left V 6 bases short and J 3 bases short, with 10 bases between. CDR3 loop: CASRKAGTDTQYF. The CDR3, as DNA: TGTGCCAGCAGGAAAGCAGGGACAGATACGCAGTATTTT.

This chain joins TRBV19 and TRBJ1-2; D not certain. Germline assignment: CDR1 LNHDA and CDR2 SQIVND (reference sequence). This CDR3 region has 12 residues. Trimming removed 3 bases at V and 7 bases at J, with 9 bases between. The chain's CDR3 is CASSIGRTGYTF. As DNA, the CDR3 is TGTGCCAGTAGTATTGGGCGGACTGGCTACACCTTC.

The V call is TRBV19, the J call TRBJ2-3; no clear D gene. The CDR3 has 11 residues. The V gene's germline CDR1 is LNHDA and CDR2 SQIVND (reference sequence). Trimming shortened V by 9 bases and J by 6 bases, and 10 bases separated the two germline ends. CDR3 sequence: CASRTGDTQYF. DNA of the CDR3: TGTGCCAGCAGAACTGGGGATACGCAGTATTTT.

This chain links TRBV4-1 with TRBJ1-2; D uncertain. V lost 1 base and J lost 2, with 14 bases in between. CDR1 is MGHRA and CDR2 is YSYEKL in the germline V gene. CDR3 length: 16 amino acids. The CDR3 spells CASSQAHGMSNYGYTF. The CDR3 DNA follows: TGCGCCAGCAGCCAAGCCCACGGGATGTCAAACTATGGCTACACCTTC.

The DNA of the CDR3 is TGTGCCAGCAGCCAAGATCGGGGTTATGGGACCCTCCTCCACTTT. It encodes CASSQDRGYGTLLHF. The V call is TRBV3-1 (or the pseudogene TRBV3-2), the J call TRBJ1-6; D is possibly TRBD1 (5 bases). CDR3 length: 15 residues. The V end lost 0 bases, the J end lost 15 bases, and 18 bases lay between the germline ends. The germline V gene has CDR1 LGHDT and CDR2 YNNKEL (reference sequence).